What follows are 13 T cell receptor beta chains derived from one specimen sequenced in a study of blood T cells in healthy people across ages (dated by TCRdb to about 2015). Receptor libraries were prepared by 5' RACE. Sequencing took place on an Illumina HiSeq 2500. A second PCR of about 7 to 12 cycles was run with a J-beta primer mix and a sample-barcoded 5' primer. In-frame beta chains were kept once TCRdb had trimmed the public reads at Q25 with fastp and called clones with MiXCR. Records with the same CDR3 protein are collapsed into one entry carrying the most frequent genes and DNA. For this sample there are about 1.8 million distinct CDR3 sequences; 49% appear just once. The ten biggest clones cover over 2% of the sample. Material: blood. The receptors were gathered from a woman between 40 and 55 years old in good health.

The chain combines TRBV4-2 with TRBJ2-5; 8 nucleotides line up with TRBD1. This CDR3 is 16 amino acids long. Germline CDR1 reads LGHNA; CDR2 reads YNFKEQ. The V segment lost 0 bases and the J segment 4 bases; nucleotides outside the gene matches: 7. The DNA for the CDR3 is TGTGCCAGCAGCCAAGATACGGGCAGGGGGCGAGAGACCCAGTACTTC. Protein: CASSQDTGRGRETQYF.

The rearrangement links TRBV28 to TRBJ2-3, with TRBD2 identical over 10 bases. The CDR3 length is 13 residues. Losses at the gene ends were 10 bases for V and 2 bases for J; bases not matched to a gene: 3. The germline V gene encodes CDR1 MDHEN and CDR2 SYDVKM. Here the CDR3 DNA reads TGTGCCATTAGCGGGGGGTTCACAGATACGCAGTATTTT. As protein: CAISGGFTDTQYF.

This rearrangement joins TRBV7-8 to TRBJ2-3, with D possibly being TRBD2 (6 bases). Trimming left V 3 bases short and J 0 bases short, with 16 bases between. CDR3 length: 17 amino acids. The germline gives CDR1 SGHVS, CDR2 FQNEAQ. In DNA, the CDR3 is TGTGCCAGCAGCTTCGGAGGGATCGGGCGGAGCACAGATACGCAGTATTTT. It encodes CASSFGGIGRSTDTQYF. Using reference TRBV7-8 and TRBJ2-3 for the parts outside the CDR3, the full variable domain is GAGVSQSPRYKVAKRGQDVALRCDPISGHVSLFWYQQALGQGPEFLTYFQNEAQLDKSGLPSDRFFAERPEGSVSTLKIQRTQQEDSAVYLCASSFGGIGRSTDTQYFGPGTRLTVL.

V and J are TRBV5-8 and TRBJ1-6; D not resolved. The V gene's germline CDR1 is SGHTS and CDR2 YDEGEE. V shed 1 base and J shed 8 bases, with 7 bases lying between them. The CDR3 loop spans 13 amino acids. The CDR3 protein is CASSLTKDSPLHF. CDR3 bases: TGTGCCAGCAGCTTGACCAAGGATTCACCCCTCCACTTT.

This chain's CDR3 is CSAPRTGVDQETQYF. As DNA, the CDR3 is TGCAGTGCTCCCAGGACAGGAGTGGATCAAGAGACCCAGTACTTC. The J gene is TRBJ2-5, the V gene TRBV20-1, with 7 bases aligning to TRBD1. Germline V gene lookup returns CDR1 DFQATT and CDR2 SNEGSKA (reference sequence). After removal of 5 bases from V and 2 bases from J, the junction contained 11 bases not matched to a gene. The CDR3 is 15 amino acids.

The CDR3 DNA follows: TGTGCCAGCAGTTTTGAGGCCAGGGGCACCTACAATGAGCAGTACTTC. Translating gives CASSFEARGTYNEQYF. V usage is TRBV27 and J usage is TRBJ2-7, with TRBD1 as a possible D gene (6 bases). The CDR3 totals 16 residues. V lost 3 bases and J 7 bases, leaving 22 bases between the germline ends. The V gene's germline CDR1 is MNHEY and CDR2 SMNVEV (reference sequence).

The V and J genes are TRBV7-2 and TRBJ2-1; 8 bases line up with TRBD2. Germline V CDR1 and CDR2: SGHTA, FQGNSA. V was clipped by 1 base and J by 0 bases; unmatched bases: 5. The CDR3 is made up of 17 amino acids. CDR3: CASSLVPGGSSYNEQFF. The CDR3 bases are TGTGCCAGCAGCTTAGTCCCGGGGGGGAGCTCCTACAATGAGCAGTTCTTC.

This clonotype has only a few counts. The chain uses TRBV5-1 and TRBJ2-7; TRBD2 matches at 10 bases. CDR3 size: 14 residues. Germline lookup yields CDR1 SGHRS and CDR2 YFSETQ. V gave up 5 bases and J gave up 1 base; unmatched junction bases: 3. The CDR3 loop is CASRASGGSYEQYF. For the CDR3, the DNA is TGCGCCAGCAGGGCTAGCGGGGGATCCTACGAGCAGTACTTC.

The chain is built from TRBV27 and TRBJ2-1, with 7 bases fitting TRBD1. With V trimmed by 5 bases and J by 8 bases, 6 bases remained unmatched. Germline lookup yields CDR1 MNHEY and CDR2 SMNVEV (reference sequence). This CDR3 is 13 amino acids long. CDR3 coding DNA: TGTGCCAGCAGTGAATACAGGGGCGATGAGCAGTTCTTC. It specifies CASSEYRGDEQFF.

This chain connects TRBV28 to TRBJ1-5; D unresolved. The CDR3 runs to 15 residues. V was cut by 6 bases and J by 0 bases, with 12 bases left in between. Germline V gene sequence: CDR1 MDHEN, CDR2 SYDVKM. CDR3 region: CASSLPDISNQPQHF. CDR3 DNA: TGTGCCAGCAGCCTCCCAGACATTAGCAATCAGCCCCAGCATTTT. Combining the CDR3 with reference TRBV28 and TRBJ1-5 gives the whole variable domain DVKVTQSSRYLVKRTGEKVFLECVQDMDHENMFWYRQDPGLGLRLIYFSYDVKMKEKGDIPEGYSVSREKKERFSLILESASTNQTSMYLCASSLPDISNQPQHFGDGTRLSIL.

V usage is TRBV20-1 and J usage is TRBJ2-1, with 8 bases identical to TRBD1. The V gene end was trimmed by 5 bases and the J gene end by 5 bases; junction bases not matched to a gene: 8. The CDR3 loop spans 14 amino acids. Germline V gene data show CDR1 as DFQATT and CDR2 as SNEGSKA (reference sequence). CDR3: CSAPRTGLDNEQFF. The CDR3 DNA sequence: TGCAGTGCTCCCCGGACAGGGTTGGACAATGAGCAGTTCTTC.

The chain joins TRBV7-2 to TRBJ1-2; TRBD1 matches at 7 bases. The trim removed 11 bases at V and 3 bases at J, leaving 15 bases unmatched. The CDR3 runs to 15 residues. The germline V gene has CDR1 SGHTA and CDR2 FQGNSA. Written as DNA, the CDR3 is TGTGCCGGGCGAGGGGGTGATACAGGGGACTATGGCTACACCTTC. This translates into CAGRGGDTGDYGYTF.

The chain couples TRBV5-1 to TRBJ2-3, with a possible D match to TRBD2 (6 bases). Germline values: CDR1 SGHRS, CDR2 YFSETQ. The CDR3 is 15 amino acids. V was clipped by 7 bases and J by 0 bases, with 15 bases between them. The CDR3 here is CASWRGGSSTDTQYF. CDR3 DNA: TGCGCCAGCTGGCGGGGCGGATCTAGCACAGATACGCAGTATTTT.